This TCR beta chain was identified during a study of T cell responses to AZD1222 COVID-19 vaccine. Clones were read by immunoSEQ multiplex PCR, and TCRdb kept only the in-frame ones, dropping some. The profile shows about 120,000 clones, approximately 91% of them singletons. Germline V CDR1 and CDR2: SGHTA, FQGNSA. The CDR3 covers 17 residues. The V end lost 3 bases, the J end lost 6 bases, and 23 bases lay between the germline ends. This clone was counted only a few times. The material was peripheral blood, obtained on day 0 of AZD1222 vaccination. This sequence originates from an adult in good health. The V and J genes are TRBV7-2 and TRBJ1-2; a possible D gene is TRBD1 (5 bases). The DNA for the CDR3 is TGTGCCAGCAGCTTCGCCGGCAGGGCTATCGCGTCCGATGGCTACACCTTC. This encodes CASSFAGRAIASDGYTF.